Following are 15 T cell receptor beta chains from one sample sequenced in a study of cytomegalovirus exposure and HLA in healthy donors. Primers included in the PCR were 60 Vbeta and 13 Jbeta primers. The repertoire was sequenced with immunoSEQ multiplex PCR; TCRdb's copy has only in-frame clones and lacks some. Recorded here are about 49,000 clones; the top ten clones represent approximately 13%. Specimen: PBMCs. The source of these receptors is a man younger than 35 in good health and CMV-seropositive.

CDR3 protein: CASIFTEAFF. The CDR3 coding sequence is TGCGCCAGCATATTCACAGAAGCTTTCTTT. The chain has TRBV23-1 and TRBJ1-1; D unresolved. TRBV23-1 is sorted into the ORF group, with uncertain function. V shed 7 bases and J shed 8 bases, with 8 bases lying between them. The CDR3 is 10 amino acids.

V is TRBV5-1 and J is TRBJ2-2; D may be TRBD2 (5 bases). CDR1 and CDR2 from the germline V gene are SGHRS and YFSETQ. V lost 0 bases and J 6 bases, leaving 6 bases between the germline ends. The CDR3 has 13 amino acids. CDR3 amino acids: CASSLVGAGELFF. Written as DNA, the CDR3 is TGCGCCAGCAGCTTGGTCGGGGCCGGGGAGCTGTTTTTT. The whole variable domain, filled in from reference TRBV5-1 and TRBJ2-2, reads KAGVTQTPRYLIKTRGQQVTLSCSPISGHRSVSWYQQTPGQGLQFLFEYFSETQRNKGNFPGRFSGRQFSNSRSEMNVSTLELGDSALYLCASSLVGAGELFFGEGSRLTVL.

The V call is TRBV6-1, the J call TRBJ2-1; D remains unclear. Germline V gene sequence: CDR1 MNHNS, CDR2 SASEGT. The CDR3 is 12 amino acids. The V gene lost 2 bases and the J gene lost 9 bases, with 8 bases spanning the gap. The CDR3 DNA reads TGTGCCAGCAGTGAACGCTGGAGTGAGCAGTTCTTC. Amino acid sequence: CASSERWSEQFF.

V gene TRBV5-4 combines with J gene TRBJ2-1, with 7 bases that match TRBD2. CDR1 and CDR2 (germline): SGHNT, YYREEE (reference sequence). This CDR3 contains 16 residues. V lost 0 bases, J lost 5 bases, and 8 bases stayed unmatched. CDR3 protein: CASSLGTGLKNNEQFF. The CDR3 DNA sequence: TGTGCCAGCAGCTTGGGTACGGGACTAAAGAACAATGAGCAGTTCTTC.

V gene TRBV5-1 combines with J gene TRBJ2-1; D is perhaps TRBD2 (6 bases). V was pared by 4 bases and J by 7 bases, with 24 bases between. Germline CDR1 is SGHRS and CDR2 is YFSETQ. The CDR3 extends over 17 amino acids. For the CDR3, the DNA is TGCGCCAGCAGCCCCTCCTTAGCGGACCCGGGAGTAAATGAGCAGTTCTTC. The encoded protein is CASSPSLADPGVNEQFF.

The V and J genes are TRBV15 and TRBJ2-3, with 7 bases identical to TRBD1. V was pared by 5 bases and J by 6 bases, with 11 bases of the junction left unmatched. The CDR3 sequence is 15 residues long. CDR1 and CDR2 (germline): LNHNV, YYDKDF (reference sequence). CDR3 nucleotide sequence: TGTGCCACCAGCCGAAATACCGACAGGGCGGATACGCAGTATTTT. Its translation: CATSRNTDRADTQYF. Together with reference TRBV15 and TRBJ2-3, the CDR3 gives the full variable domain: DAMVIQNPRYQVTQFGKPVTLSCSQTLNHNVMYWYQQKSSQAPKLLFHYYDKDFNNEADTPDNFQSRRPNTSFCFLDIRSPGLGDTAMYLCATSRNTDRADTQYFGPGTRLTVL.

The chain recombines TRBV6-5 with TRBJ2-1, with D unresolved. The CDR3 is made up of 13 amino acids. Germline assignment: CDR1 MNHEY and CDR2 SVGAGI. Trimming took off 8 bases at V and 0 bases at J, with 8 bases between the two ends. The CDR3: CASGLSSYNEQFF. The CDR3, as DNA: TGTGCCAGCGGTCTCAGCTCCTACAATGAGCAGTTCTTC.

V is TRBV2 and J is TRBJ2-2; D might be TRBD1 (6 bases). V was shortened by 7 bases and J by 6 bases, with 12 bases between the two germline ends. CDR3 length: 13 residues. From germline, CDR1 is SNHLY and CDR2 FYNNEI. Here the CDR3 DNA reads TGTGCCAGCAAGCTAGGGGGACCCGGGGAGCTGTTTTTT. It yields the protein CASKLGGPGELFF.

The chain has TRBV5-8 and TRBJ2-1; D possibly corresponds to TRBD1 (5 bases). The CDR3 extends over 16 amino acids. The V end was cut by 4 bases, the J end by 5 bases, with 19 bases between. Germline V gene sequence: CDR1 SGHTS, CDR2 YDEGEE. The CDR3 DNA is TGTGCCAGCAGCGAGTGGGGCAGACGGACCGACAATGAGCAGTTCTTC. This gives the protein CASSEWGRRTDNEQFF. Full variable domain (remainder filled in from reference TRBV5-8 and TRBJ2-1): EAGVTQSPTHLIKTRGQQATLRCSPISGHTSVYWYQQALGLGLQFLLWYDEGEERNRGNFPPRFSGRQFPNYSSELNVNALELEDSALYLCASSEWGRRTDNEQFFGPGTRLTVL.

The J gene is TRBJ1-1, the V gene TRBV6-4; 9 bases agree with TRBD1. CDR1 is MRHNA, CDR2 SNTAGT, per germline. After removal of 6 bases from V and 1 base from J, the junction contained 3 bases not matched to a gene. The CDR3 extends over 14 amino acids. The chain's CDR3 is CASRTGQGNTEAFF. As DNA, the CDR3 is TGTGCCAGCAGGACGGGACAGGGGAACACTGAAGCTTTCTTT.

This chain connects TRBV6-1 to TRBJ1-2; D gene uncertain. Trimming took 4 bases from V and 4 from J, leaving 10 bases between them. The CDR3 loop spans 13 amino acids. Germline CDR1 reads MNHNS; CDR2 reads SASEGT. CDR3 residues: CASSVSEGYGYTF. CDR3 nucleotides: TGTGCCAGCAGTGTATCGGAGGGCTATGGCTACACCTTC.

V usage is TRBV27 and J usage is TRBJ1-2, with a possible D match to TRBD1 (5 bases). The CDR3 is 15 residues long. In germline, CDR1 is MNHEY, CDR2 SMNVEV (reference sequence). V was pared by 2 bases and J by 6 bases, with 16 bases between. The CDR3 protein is CASSLTIKGRDGYTF. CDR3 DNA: TGTGCCAGCAGTTTAACAATCAAGGGGAGGGATGGCTACACCTTC.

The CDR3 is CASSAGAGAYEQYF. CDR3 nucleotide sequence: TGTGCCAGCAGCGCCGGAGCGGGAGCTTACGAGCAGTACTTC. The rearrangement joins TRBV9 to TRBJ2-5; 8 bases map to TRBD2. The last part of the DNA fits TRBJ2-7 better; the J call may be wrong. Germline CDR1 SGDLS, CDR2 YYNGEE. The CDR3 has 14 amino acids.

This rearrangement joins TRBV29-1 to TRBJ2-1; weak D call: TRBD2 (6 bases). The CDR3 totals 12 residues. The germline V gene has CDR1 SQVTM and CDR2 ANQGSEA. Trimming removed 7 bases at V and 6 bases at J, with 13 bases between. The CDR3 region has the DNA TGCAGCGCTCTGGAGGGACGCAATGAGCAGTTCTTC. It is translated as CSALEGRNEQFF.

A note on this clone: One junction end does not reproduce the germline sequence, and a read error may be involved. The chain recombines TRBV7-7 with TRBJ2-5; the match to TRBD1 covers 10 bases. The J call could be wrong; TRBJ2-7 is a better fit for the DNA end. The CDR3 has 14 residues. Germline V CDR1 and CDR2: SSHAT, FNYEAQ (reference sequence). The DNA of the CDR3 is TGTGCTAGCAGCTTAGAGGGACAGGGGTACGAGCAGTACTTC. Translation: CASSLEGQGYEQYF.